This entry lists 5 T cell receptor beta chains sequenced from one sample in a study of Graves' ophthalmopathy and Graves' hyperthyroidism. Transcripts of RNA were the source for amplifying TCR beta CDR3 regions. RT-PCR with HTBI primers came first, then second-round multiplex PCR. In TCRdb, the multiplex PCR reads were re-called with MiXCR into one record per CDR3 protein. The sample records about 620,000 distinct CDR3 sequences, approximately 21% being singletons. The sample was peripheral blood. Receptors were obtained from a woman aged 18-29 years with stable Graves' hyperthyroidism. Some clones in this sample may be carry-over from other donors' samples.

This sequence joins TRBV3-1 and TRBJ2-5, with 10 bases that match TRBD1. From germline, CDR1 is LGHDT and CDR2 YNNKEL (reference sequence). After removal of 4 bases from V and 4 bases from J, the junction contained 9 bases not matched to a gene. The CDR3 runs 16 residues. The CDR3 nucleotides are TGTGCCAGCAGCCGATCCGACAGGGGGCACGGAGAGACCCAGTACTTC. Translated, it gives CASSRSDRGHGETQYF.

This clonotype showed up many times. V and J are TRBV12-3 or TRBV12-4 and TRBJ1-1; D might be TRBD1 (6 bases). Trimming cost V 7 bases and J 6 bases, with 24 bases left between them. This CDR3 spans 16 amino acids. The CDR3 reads CASNPTTGPGGAEAFF. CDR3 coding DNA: TGTGCCAGCAACCCGACGACAGGTCCCGGAGGGGCTGAAGCTTTCTTT.

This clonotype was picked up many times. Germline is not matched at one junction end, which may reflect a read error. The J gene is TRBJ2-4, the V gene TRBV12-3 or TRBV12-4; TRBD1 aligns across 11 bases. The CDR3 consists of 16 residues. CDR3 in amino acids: CASSLGTGGTKNIKYF. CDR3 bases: TGTGCCAGCAGTCTCGGGACAGGGGGAACCAAAAACATTAAGTACTTC.

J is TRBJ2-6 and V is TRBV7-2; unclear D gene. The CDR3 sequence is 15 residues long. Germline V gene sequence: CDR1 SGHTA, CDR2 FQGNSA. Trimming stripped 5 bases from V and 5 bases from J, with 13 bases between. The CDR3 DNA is TGTGCCAGCAGCCCCCCAGGCCGTCGGGCCAACGTCCTGACTTTC. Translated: CASSPPGRRANVLTF.

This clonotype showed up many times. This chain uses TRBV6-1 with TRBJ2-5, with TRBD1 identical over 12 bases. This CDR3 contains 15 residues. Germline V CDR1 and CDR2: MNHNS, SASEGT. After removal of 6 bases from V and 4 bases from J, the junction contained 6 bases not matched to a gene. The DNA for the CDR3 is TGTGCCAGCAGCCACGGGGACAGGGGGCCAGAGACCCAGTACTTC. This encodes CASSHGDRGPETQYF.